The following is a TCR beta chain sequence with its context. What it recognizes is unknown. Both 60 Vbeta primers and 13 Jbeta primers went into the PCR. Assay: immunoSEQ multiplex PCR; the TCRdb copy retains only in-frame clones and omits some. The repertoire holds roughly 160,000 clones, about 71% seen once, with more than 2.5% in the top ten. V was pared by 10 bases and J by 4 bases, with 7 bases of the junction left unmatched. CDR1 is MDHEN, CDR2 SYDVKM, per germline. This CDR3 is 13 amino acids long. This entry comes from a study of cytomegalovirus exposure and HLA in healthy donors. Study conclusions and caveats: Despite most TCR sequences being rare, some public TCRs occurred in many donors. It was 150 to 200 TCR beta chains that were listed as cytomegalovirus-associated. Sequencing artifact likely explains a cluster of highly shared sequence variants.

Sequencing was performed on PBMCs. The sequence came from a young woman in good health and CMV-seronegative. The rearrangement links TRBV28 to TRBJ1-5, with 7 bases identical to TRBD1. The CDR3, as DNA: TGTGCCACCCAGACAGGGACGAATCAGCCCCAGCATTTT. It yields the protein CATQTGTNQPQHF.